The 18 T cell receptor beta chains below were found in one sample sequenced in a study of T cells in women clearing cervical HPV infection. TCRdb keeps only in-frame clones here, not all; method: immunoSEQ multiplex PCR. Across about 23,000 clones, the top ten clones capture roughly 9.1% of the sample. Source material: blood buffy coat. These receptor sequences come from a woman aged 18 to 75 with a cervical HPV16 infection that either progressed to CIN3+ or cleared (not recorded which).

Of note for this clone: The read ends 3 residues early relative to the CDR3; the germline J gene fills the gap. This sequence joins TRBV2 and TRBJ2-7; D not certain. Germline loops: CDR1 SNHLY, CDR2 FYNNEI. This CDR3 comprises 10 residues. Trimming stripped 5 bases from V and 4 bases from J, with 3 bases between. CDR3 bases read: TGTGCCAGCAGTCGGTACGAG. It encodes CASSRYE. The whole CDR3 reads CASSRYEQYF.

Points on this clone: The CDR3 goes on 3 residues after the read ends, and that part is filled in from the germline J gene. The V gene is TRBV11-3, the J gene TRBJ2-1, with TRBD2 matching 7 bases. CDR3 size: 11 residues. The V gene's germline CDR1 is SGHNT and CDR2 YENEEA. V lost 8 bases and J lost 8; bases outside the gene matches: 3. CDR3 bases read: TGTGCCAGCGCGACTAGCCATGAG. It specifies CASATSHE. From start to end, the CDR3 is CASATSHEQFF. Supplemented by reference TRBV11-3 and TRBJ2-1, the full variable domain reads EAGVVQSPRYKIIEKKQPVAFWCNPISGHNTLYWYLQNLGQGPELLIRYENEEAVDDSQLPKDRFSAERLKGVDSTLKIQPAELGDSAVYLCASATSHEQFFGPGTRLTVL.

The CDR3 protein is CSAPGNGPNSPLHF. The CDR3 DNA, read in part, is TGCAGTGCCCCAGGGAATGGACCTAATTCACCC. The V gene is TRBV20-1, the J gene TRBJ1-6; possible D gene TRBD1, 5 bases. The CDR3 end is not reached by the read, which stops 3 residues before it; the germline J gene fills it in. Trimming removed 6 bases at V and 6 bases at J, with 15 bases between. CDR1 and CDR2 from the germline V gene are DFQATT and SNEGSKA (reference sequence). CDR3 size: 14 residues.

On this clone itself: The CDR3 is cut off 3 residues early in the read; its end comes from the germline J gene. This chain uses TRBV7-2 with TRBJ2-5; TRBD2 matches 8 bases. CDR1 is SGHTA, CDR2 FQGNSA, per germline. The CDR3 is made up of 14 amino acids. V lost 5 bases and J lost 5; bases outside the gene matches: 7. The CDR3 bases that were read are TGTGCCAGCAGCCTTACGGGGGGGTCCGAGACC. Translation gives CASSLTGGSET. Given in full, the CDR3 is CASSLTGGSETQYF.

In the case of this clone: The CDR3 goes on 3 residues after the read ends, and that part is filled in from the germline J gene. The V call is TRBV18, the J call TRBJ2-3, with D possibly matching TRBD2 (6 bases). The CDR3 is 13 residues long. Germline-derived CDR1 and CDR2 are KGHSH and LQKENI. The ends were cut back, 6 bases at V and 3 bases at J, with 10 bases in the middle. The part of the CDR3 DNA that was read is TGTGCCAGCTCGTCGGCGGGAACAGATACG. The encoded protein is CASSSAGTDT. The CDR3 in full is CASSSAGTDTQYF. Based on the CDR3 plus reference TRBV18 and TRBJ2-3, the full variable domain is NAGVMQNPRHLVRRRGQEARLRCSPMKGHSHVYWYRQLPEEGLKFMVYLQKENIIDESGMPKERFSAEFPKEGPSILRIQQVVRGDSAAYFCASSSAGTDTQYFGPGTRLTVL.

On this clone itself: Sequencing ends 3 residues short of the CDR3 end; the germline J gene provides the rest. The chain recombines TRBV30 with TRBJ1-1, with 7 nucleotides matching TRBD1. The V gene's germline CDR1 is GTSNPN and CDR2 SVGIG (reference sequence). The CDR3 is 17 amino acids. Trimming cost V 7 bases and J 4 bases; bases outside gene matches: 21. The CDR3 DNA, read in part, is TGTGCCTCCAGGGGGTACTCCGGGTCGCGGGGGGCCACTGAA. Amino acids: CASRGYSGSRGATE. The entire CDR3 reads CASRGYSGSRGATEAFF.

As for this clone: Read sequence stops 3 residues before the CDR3 end, and the germline J gene provides the missing end. V usage is TRBV29-1 and J usage is TRBJ2-7; D uncertain. This CDR3 is built from 13 residues. The germline CDR1 and CDR2 sequences are SQVTM and ANQGSEA. Trimming took 4 bases from V and 2 from J, leaving 12 bases between them. The sequenced CDR3 bases are TGCAGCGTTGCAGTGAGTAATACCTACGAG. Amino acid sequence: CSVAVSNTYE. The full CDR3 is CSVAVSNTYEQYF.

As regards this clone: The read terminates 3 residues before the CDR3 end, so the remaining end is supplied by the germline J gene. This chain connects TRBV5-1 to TRBJ1-1, with a tentative D call TRBD1 (5 bases). The CDR3 is 14 amino acids. Germline V gives CDR1 SGHRS, CDR2 YFSETQ. Between the trimmed V and J ends, which lost 0 bases and 5 bases, there was a span of 11 bases. The CDR3 here is CASSLGQGGTEAFF. Incomplete CDR3 DNA: TGCGCCAGCAGCTTGGGGCAGGGTGGGACTGAA.

Points on this clone: The CDR3 end lies 3 residues beyond the end of the read and is filled in from the germline J gene. The rearrangement joins TRBV19 to TRBJ1-2, with D unresolved. The CDR3 is made up of 14 amino acids. Germline assignment: CDR1 LNHDA and CDR2 SQIVND (reference sequence). The CDR3 spells CASRPLAGAYDYTF. The CDR3 bases that were read are TGTGCCAGTAGACCGCTAGCGGGAGCCTACGAC.

Comments on this clone: The CDR3 end lies 3 residues beyond the end of the read and is filled in from the germline J gene. The chain couples TRBV20-1 to TRBJ1-4; 7 nucleotides agree with TRBD1. Germline CDR1 and CDR2: DFQATT and SNEGSKA (reference sequence). The junction had 6 bases not matched to a gene; V was cut back by 2 bases and J by 3 bases. The CDR3 has 15 amino acids. The DNA read from the CDR3 is TGCAGTGCTAGACCTAGGGGGCGGCCTAATGAAAAA. Translated, it gives CSARPRGRPNEK. The complete CDR3 reads CSARPRGRPNEKLFF.

As concerns this clone: The CDR3 end is not reached by the read, which stops 3 residues before it; the germline J gene fills it in. The chain combines TRBV12-3 or TRBV12-4 with TRBJ2-6, with a weak D call TRBD1 (5 bases). This CDR3 region has 18 residues. V lost 3 bases, J lost 1 base, and 16 bases lay in between. Partial CDR3 DNA: TGTGCCAGCAGTTTCCTGGCAGGGAAGGGGTCTGGGGCCAACGTC. Amino acids: CASSFLAGKGSGANV. The entire CDR3 sequence reads CASSFLAGKGSGANVLTF.

Comment on this clone: The read ends 3 residues early relative to the CDR3; the germline J gene fills the gap. The V and J genes are TRBV16 and TRBJ1-6; 7 bases agree with TRBD1. After removal of 3 bases from V and 10 bases from J, the junction contained 9 bases not matched to a gene. This CDR3 has 15 residues. Germline V gene sequence: CDR1 KGHSY, CDR2 FQNENV. This CDR3 is CASSHSTGAKSPLHF. The covered CDR3 bases are TGTGCCAGCAGCCACTCTACAGGGGCTAAATCACCC.

Regarding this clone: The read ends 3 residues shy of where the CDR3 ends; the end is completed using the germline J gene. This sequence joins TRBV18 and TRBJ1-2; 7 bases fit TRBD1. CDR3 size: 13 residues. The V segment lost 2 bases and the J segment 4 bases; nucleotides outside the gene matches: 1. Germline CDR1 and CDR2: KGHSH and LQKENI. CDR3 sequence reads: CASSPGTVYGYTF. The covered CDR3 bases are TGTGCCAGCTCACCAGGGACAGTCTATGGC. The whole variable domain, remainder taken from reference TRBV18 and TRBJ1-2, is NAGVMQNPRHLVRRRGQEARLRCSPMKGHSHVYWYRQLPEEGLKFMVYLQKENIIDESGMPKERFSAEFPKEGPSILRIQQVVRGDSAAYFCASSPGTVYGYTFGSGTRLTVV.

About this clone: Mismatch with germline at one junction end may stem from a read error. The read falls 3 residues short of the CDR3 end, and the missing part is taken from the germline J gene. The chain links TRBV4-2 to TRBJ2-2, with D possibly TRBD2 on 5 matching bases. CDR1 is LGHNA, CDR2 YNFKEQ, per germline. This CDR3 contains 15 residues. The CDR3 sequence: CASSQDRADTGELFF. Incomplete CDR3 DNA: TGCGCCAGCAGCCAAGATCGAGCGGACACCGGGGAG.

A remark on this clone: The read terminates 3 residues ahead of where the CDR3 ends, so the germline J gene completes it. This chain links TRBV5-4 with TRBJ2-1; TRBD2 agrees at 12 bases. The germline CDR1 and CDR2 sequences are SGHNT and YYREEE (reference sequence). The CDR3 is 15 amino acids. V lost 4 bases to trimming and J lost 4 bases; unmatched junction nucleotides: 3. The CDR3 here is CASSPGLAGYNEQFF. CDR3 bases read: TGTGCCAGCAGCCCGGGACTAGCGGGTTACAATGAG. The entire variable domain, with the rest obtained from reference TRBV5-4 and TRBJ2-1, is as follows: ETGVTQSPTHLIKTRGQQVTLRCSSQSGHNTVSWYQQALGQGPQFIFQYYREEENGRGNFPPRFSGLQFPNYSSELNVNALELDDSALYLCASSPGLAGYNEQFFGPGTRLTVL.

The CDR3: CSAVTLQTGNHQPQHF. The CDR3 bases that were read are TGCAGTGCTGTAACGCTGCAGACAGGCAACCATCAGCCC. The V and J genes are TRBV20-1 and TRBJ1-5; weak D call: TRBD1 (6 bases). The observed sequence ends 3 residues before the CDR3 terminus, with the missing tail filled in from the germline J gene. The CDR3 length is 16 residues. V was pared by 5 bases and J by 5 bases, with 22 bases between. Germline V gene sequence: CDR1 DFQATT, CDR2 SNEGSKA (reference sequence).

Remarks on this clone: The read stops 3 residues short of the end of the CDR3; the missing end is completed from the germline J gene. V gene TRBV7-2 combines with J gene TRBJ2-7, with a tentative D call TRBD1 (6 bases). The germline CDR1 and CDR2 sequences are SGHTA and FQGNSA. V was clipped by 8 bases and J by 1 base, with 15 bases between them. The CDR3 covers 14 residues. Incomplete CDR3 DNA: TGTGCCAGCCTGGACCCGGGACATTCCTACGAG. Translation: CASLDPGHSYE. The entire CDR3 is CASLDPGHSYEQYF.

Details on this clone: The read terminates 3 residues before the CDR3 end, so the remaining end is supplied by the germline J gene. This rearrangement joins TRBV20-1 to TRBJ1-2; no firm D call. Between the trimmed V and J ends, which lost 4 bases and 4 bases, there was a span of 13 bases. The V gene's germline CDR1 is DFQATT and CDR2 SNEGSKA (reference sequence). The CDR3 is made up of 13 amino acids. The CDR3 region is CSANTQIPYGYTF. The CDR3 DNA, read in part, is TGCAGTGCTAATACGCAGATCCCCTATGGC.